This paragraph covers one T cell receptor (beta chain) sequence. This record comes from a study of blood T cells in healthy people across ages. The germline CDR1 and CDR2 sequences are SGHRS and YFSETQ. The CDR3 covers 15 residues. Trimming cost V 2 bases and J 3 bases, with 12 bases left between them. A sample-barcoded 5' primer and a J-beta primer mix were used in a second PCR of roughly 7 to 12 cycles. Each CDR3 protein gets one entry after TCRdb re-called the 5' RACE reads with MiXCR. The sample yields roughly 800,000 distinct CDR3 sequences, about 62% seen once. The chain employs TRBV5-1 and TRBJ2-1; D may match TRBD1 or TRBD2 (5 bases each). This sequence was found in a man aged 30-40 years in good health. The sample taken for sequencing was blood. CDR3: CASSFSGQIYNEQFF. CDR3 bases: TGCGCCAGCAGCTTTTCGGGGCAGATCTACAATGAGCAGTTCTTC.